Below, one T cell receptor beta chain is given with its context. This clonotype has only one observation. Its antigen target is currently unknown. No much larger clonotype is one base removed from it; base qualities were not supplied. On its own, one read is weak support. From a lookup of the germline V gene (reference sequence), CDR1 and CDR2 are PRHDT and FYEKMQ. V and J are truncated by 5 bases and 5 bases respectively, leaving an intervening sequence of 13 bases. The cysteine opens and the phenylalanine closes a CDR3 of 14 amino acids. Of the read, only the CDR3 DNA is kept; its 42 bases are in frame from base 1. The sample is drawn from a study of blood T cells in healthy people across ages (dated by TCRdb to the mid-2010s). About the investigation overall: In model experiments, roughly one uniquely barcoded TCR beta cDNA molecule per two T cells was captured by template switching. Age-related changes in TCR beta repertoire diversity were measured in the study by deep sequencing normalized with unique cDNA molecular identifiers. The donors were divided into four age groups: young (average around 17 years), middle-aged (about 41), aged (about 56) and long-lived (about 90). Using the same blood draw, the study looked at two additional independent replicas of 1 million unique cDNA reads for two donors, one aged 18 to 30 and the other aged 80 or older. To avoid experimental bias, donors of different ages were randomly spread across the sequencing lanes.

Systemically healthy Caucasian individuals from Russia, around 38 in total and aged about 6 to 100 years, were included as donors. Approximately 9.3 milliliters of peripheral blood were collected from each donor into EDTA-treated Vacutainer tubes. Ficoll-Paque density-gradient centrifugation was used to isolate PBMCs, with at least 6 million per sample. Total RNA, at least 6 micrograms per sample, was extracted from PBMCs with Trizol reagent. For every donor, flow cytometry on a PBMC aliquot measured the percentage of naive CD45RAhigh/CD27high T cells. Study-level results and caveats: Estimates of total diversity from one million sequenced T cells were regarded as lower bounds and underestimates. Observed TCR beta diversity per million T cells fell roughly linearly with age, and a significant reduction was already apparent by age approximately 41. The long-lived group showed more naive CD4+ T cells, fewer expanded clones and increased TCR diversity than the aged group, suggesting age selection. There was a strong correlation between observed TCR beta diversity and the percentage of naive T cells measured by flow cytometry. Because donor CMV infection status was unknown, age-related changes in expanded clonotypes were potentially confounded. Bulk unsorted PBMC profiling prevented conclusive comparison of naive and antigen-experienced compartments.

To prepare the library, 5' RACE was applied. Sequencing was carried out with an Illumina HiSeq 2500. A second PCR of about 7 to 12 cycles was run with a J-beta primer mix and a sample-barcoded 5' primer. A unique molecular identifier was introduced onto each TCR beta cDNA molecule by a template-switch 5' adaptor carrying 12 random nucleotides. At least 2.5 million CDR3-containing paired-end reads were obtained from each sample. All of the RNA was converted into first-strand cDNA using the Mint cDNA synthesis kit, with a TRBC-specific oligonucleotide serving as the primer. Following uracil-DNA glycosylase treatment, all cDNA underwent a first 18-cycle PCR with the universal primers M1SS and BC2_uni_R. As for the authors' bioinformatics: For normalization, 1 million high-quality reads were randomly selected from each sample, with every read carrying a distinct molecular identifier. Instead of being binned into consensus sequences, reads that shared molecular identifiers were thrown out. MiTCR, set to a Q25 quality threshold and the strictest error-elimination algorithm, was used for CDR3 identification, clonotype clustering and error correction. Lower-bound total TCR beta diversity was estimated with a nonparametric unseen species model using Euler transformation. Using fastp at Q25 and MiXCR, TCRdb reprocessed the public reads and kept productive beta chains. Each CDR3 protein gets just one entry, which takes the most common genes and DNA from the rows behind it. For this entry, the V and J calls and clone size follow TCRdb and not the study's own pipeline. This sample gives 1.6 million or so distinct CDR3 sequences in total; around 35% of them show up just once. The ten largest make up 10% to 12% of the sample.

The chain is assembled from TRBV13 and TRBJ2-1; the D region possibly corresponds to TRBD2 (7 bases align). The TCR originated in a woman in her twenties or thirties in good health. Source material: blood. The CDR3 protein is CASSAGGGDNEQFF. Read as DNA, the sequence is TGTGCCAGCAGCGCAGGAGGGGGGGACAATGAGCAGTTCTTC. Where the CDR3 stops, the reference TRBV13 and TRBJ2-1 genes take over; the full variable domain is AAGVIQSPRHLIKEKRETATLKCYPIPRHDTVYWYQQGPGQDPQFLISFYEKMQSDKGSIPDRFSAQQFSDYHSELNMSSLELGDSALYFCASSAGGGDNEQFFGPGTRLTVL.